These 13 T cell receptor beta chains were all obtained from the same sample, sequenced in a study of T cells in Graves' hyperthyroidism and ophthalmopathy. TCR beta CDR3 region amplification was performed from RNA transcripts. An initial round of RT-PCR targeting the TCR CDR3 relied on the HTBI primer set. One entry per CDR3 protein, called by TCRdb with MiXCR from the multiplex PCR reads. The sample shows fewer than 750,000 distinct CDR3 sequences, roughly 15% of them seen only once. The specimen sequenced was blood. The receptors come from a woman aged 40 to 49 with Graves' ophthalmopathy.

The V and J genes are TRBV11-2 and TRBJ1-2; 11 bases map to TRBD1. CDR3 length: 19 amino acids. Germline V gives CDR1 SGHAT, CDR2 FQNNGV. The J segment lost 4 bases and the V segment lost 4 bases, leaving 17 bases of the junction unmatched. CDR3 region: CASSSPLAHGQGAGYGYTF. DNA for the CDR3: TGTGCCAGCAGCTCTCCTTTAGCTCATGGACAGGGGGCCGGCTATGGCTACACCTTC. Drawing the rest from reference TRBV11-2 and TRBJ1-2, the complete variable domain is EAGVAQSPRYKIIEKRQSVAFWCNPISGHATLYWYQQILGQGPKLLIQFQNNGVVDDSQLPKDRFSAERLKGVDSTLKIQPAKLEDSAVYLCASSSPLAHGQGAGYGYTFGSGTRLTVV.

This clonotype has only one observation. The chain uses TRBV12-3 or TRBV12-4 and TRBJ1-2; no definite D call. The CDR3 contains 16 residues. Trimming left V 0 bases short and J 8 bases short, with 19 bases between. The CDR3 here is CASSLALRSPWEGYTF. DNA of the CDR3: TGTGCCAGCAGTTTAGCGTTAAGATCTCCCTGGGAAGGCTACACCTTC.

V usage is TRBV6-2 or TRBV6-3 and J usage is TRBJ2-7; D gene unclear. CDR1 and CDR2 (germline): MNHEY, SVGEGT. Trimming shortened V by 2 bases and J by 3 bases, and 17 bases separated the two germline ends. This CDR3 is built from 16 residues. CDR3 protein: CASSYDRPGRLYEQYF. CDR3 nucleotide sequence: TGTGCCAGCAGTTACGACCGTCCAGGAAGACTCTACGAGCAGTACTTC.

This clonotype was observed many times. V is TRBV27 and J is TRBJ2-7; tentative D call: TRBD2 (6 bases). The CDR3 covers 14 residues. CDR1 is MNHEY and CDR2 is SMNVEV in the germline V gene (reference sequence). Trimming removed 6 bases at V and 7 bases at J, with 19 bases between. The CDR3 DNA is TGTGCCAGCAGCCGGCCGGGACTGACGAGGGAGCAGTACTTC. This translates into CASSRPGLTREQYF.

The chain has TRBV20-1 and TRBJ2-6; D call uncertain. The CDR3 runs to 17 residues. The ends were cut back, 0 bases at V and 0 bases at J, with 12 bases in the middle. Germline V gene sequence: CDR1 DFQATT, CDR2 SNEGSKA (reference sequence). The CDR3 sequence is CSARDRAAYSGANVLTF. In DNA form, the CDR3 reads TGCAGTGCTAGAGATCGGGCGGCCTACTCTGGGGCCAACGTCCTGACTTTC.

This chain links TRBV6-1 with TRBJ1-2, with D possibly being TRBD1 (5 bases). V was clipped by 6 bases and J by 2 bases, with 13 bases between them. The CDR3 consists of 14 residues. Germline CDR1 MNHNS, CDR2 SASEGT. This CDR3 reads CASRTGRDNYGYTF. The CDR3 region has the DNA TGTGCCAGCAGAACAGGACGGGACAACTATGGCTACACCTTC.

This clonotype was picked up many times. The chain uses TRBV6-1 and TRBJ2-4, with D unclear. Trimming shortened V by 0 bases and J by 1 base, and 7 bases separated the two germline ends. The CDR3 is 15 amino acids. Germline V lookup: CDR1 MNHNS, CDR2 SASEGT. The CDR3 coding sequence is TGTGCCAGCAGTGAAGCGCTTACGGCCAAAAACATTCAGTACTTC. This translates into CASSEALTAKNIQYF.

This clonotype was picked up many times. The chain has TRBV19 and TRBJ1-1; 9 bases are a match to TRBD1. Germline-derived CDR1 and CDR2 are LNHDA and SQIVND (reference sequence). The CDR3 consists of 15 residues. With 5 bases clipped from V and 2 bases from J, the junction kept 6 bases outside the gene matches. The CDR3 DNA is TGTGCCAGTAGTGTAACAGGGGGCGCAAACACTGAAGCTTTCTTT. Translated: CASSVTGGANTEAFF.

This clonotype was detected ten times or more. The CDR3 loop reads CSARDLQMENIQYF. In DNA, the CDR3 is TGCAGTGCTAGAGATCTCCAAATGGAAAACATTCAGTACTTC. The chain combines TRBV20-1 with TRBJ2-4; D call uncertain. The germline CDR1 and CDR2 sequences are DFQATT and SNEGSKA (reference sequence). The CDR3 extends over 14 amino acids. V was pared by 0 bases and J by 5 bases, with 11 bases between.

This clonotype has a handful of counts. The V gene is TRBV29-1, the J gene TRBJ2-3; D is perhaps TRBD2 (5 bases). CDR3 length: 14 amino acids. From germline, CDR1 is SQVTM and CDR2 ANQGSEA. V dropped 4 bases and J dropped 2 bases, with 13 bases sitting between them. CDR3 nucleotides: TGCAGCGTTGCCCTAGCTGGTTCCACAGATACGCAGTATTTT. This sequence encodes CSVALAGSTDTQYF.

Ten or more counts support this clonotype. J is TRBJ2-5 and V is TRBV7-9; TRBD2 might be the D (6 bases). V lost 0 bases and J 5 bases, leaving 13 bases between the germline ends. This CDR3 has 15 residues. Germline V CDR1 and CDR2: SEHNR, FQNEAQ (reference sequence). The CDR3, as DNA: TGTGCCAGCAGCTTAGCCCCGACTAGATCGGAGACCCAGTACTTC. Translated, it gives CASSLAPTRSETQYF.

On this clonotype itself: This may stem from a read error, because a much larger clone lies one nucleotide away. The final CDR3 position lacks the conserved phenylalanine or tryptophan, pointing to a likely read error. The V and J genes are TRBV30 and TRBJ1-2, with D possibly TRBD1 on 6 matching bases. Trimming cost V 4 bases and J 8 bases, with 17 bases left between them. Germline lookup yields CDR1 GTSNPN and CDR2 SVGIG (reference sequence). This CDR3 is 13 amino acids long. The CDR3 sequence is CAWKRSRGEGYTS. CDR3 sequence (DNA): TGTGCCTGGAAGAGAAGCAGGGGAGAAGGCTACACCTCC.

V and J are TRBV12-3 or TRBV12-4 and TRBJ2-2, with 7 bases fitting TRBD2. With V trimmed by 7 bases and J by 0 bases, 8 bases remained unmatched. The CDR3 contains 16 residues. In nucleotides, the CDR3 is TGTGCCAGCATCAAGTCCGGACTAGCGAACACCGGGGAGCTGTTTTTT. Translating gives CASIKSGLANTGELFF.